This TCR beta chain was found in a study of early T cells in non-severe SARS-CoV-2 infection. The protocol attached unique molecular identifiers to individual cDNA molecules. TCRdb reanalysed the 5' RACE reads using MiXCR and keeps one entry per CDR3 protein. The sample contains fewer than 100,000 distinct CDR3 sequences, roughly 13% of which appear only once. The junction had 10 bases not matched to a gene; V was cut back by 5 bases and J by 4 bases. Looked up from germline, CDR1 is LNHNV and CDR2 is YYDKDF (reference sequence). There are 15 residues in the CDR3. The rearrangement joins TRBV15 to TRBJ1-2; 7 bases line up with TRBD1. The source of this sequence is an adult who was a healthcare worker with PCR-confirmed SARS-CoV-2 infection or an uninfected control (not recorded which). The sample consisted of whole blood. The CDR3 region is CATSVRGRGAYGYTF. CDR3 nucleotide sequence: TGTGCCACCAGCGTACGGGGCAGGGGGGCCTATGGCTACACCTTC. Using reference TRBV15 and TRBJ1-2 for the parts outside the CDR3, the full variable domain is DAMVIQNPRYQVTQFGKPVTLSCSQTLNHNVMYWYQQKSSQAPKLLFHYYDKDFNNEADTPDNFQSRRPNTSFCFLDIRSPGLGDTAMYLCATSVRGRGAYGYTFGSGTRLTVV.